This is a list of T cell receptor beta chains from one sample in a study of T cell responses to AZD1222 COVID-19 vaccine. Here immunoSEQ multiplex PCR was the method, and the copy in TCRdb shows in-frame clones only, minus some. The data contain 95,000 to 100,000 clones, about four fifths of them singletons. This sample comprised peripheral blood, obtained 28 days after the second AZD1222 dose. The receptors here all came from an adult who received the AZD1222 COVID-19 vaccine. Each CDR3 is given with its conserved first and last residue. The order of the fields is V gene, J gene, CDR3 protein.

TRBV7-9	TRBJ2-5	CASSLQETQYF
TRBV5-1	TRBJ2-1	CASSPISWGRSSYNEQFF
TRBV6-5	TRBJ1-1	CASSRGRGTEAFF
TRBV3-1/TRBV3-2	TRBJ1-1	CASSPHGLNTEAFF
TRBV18	TRBJ2-7	CASSPAGQGPAYEQYF
TRBV21-1	TRBJ1-1	CASRYPVSYYTEAFF
TRBV2	TRBJ1-1	CASSEGWSGQGNTEAFF
TRBV7-2	TRBJ2-7	CASSSLGGRAPYEQYF
TRBV23-1	TRBJ2-5	CASSPRWEETQYF
TRBV10-2	TRBJ1-5	CASSEEGNQPQHF
TRBV6-1	TRBJ1-3	CASSEALPGNTIYF
TRBV19	TRBJ1-2	CASSIAGEVARYGYTF
TRBV7-9	TRBJ1-1	CASSLGRDGEAFF
TRBV9	TRBJ1-1	CASSVVSENTEAFF
TRBV10-3	TRBJ2-7	CAISDPSGGPEQYF
TRBV19	TRBJ1-5	CASSSTAVRVGQPQHF
TRBV6-6	TRBJ1-1	CASSYSIGFDTEAFF
TRBV9	TRBJ1-1	CASSVGPRENTEAFF
TRBV25-1	TRBJ1-2	CASSVQGSGGYTF
TRBV7-9	TRBJ2-1	CASSPTSGATFF
TRBV19	TRBJ2-7	CASTGTGNEQYF
TRBV15	TRBJ2-1	CATSARLNNEQFF
TRBV5-1	TRBJ1-1	CASSLVSQNTEAFF
TRBV5-1	TRBJ2-7	CASSVAGGQNSYEQYF
TRBV7-2	TRBJ2-7	CASSLTGTDPYEQYF
TRBV10-3	TRBJ2-7	CAISEGRAQYF
TRBV9	TRBJ2-5	CASSSPGSNLETQYF
TRBV7-3	TRBJ1-1	CASSSDRNTEAFF
TRBV5-4	TRBJ2-1	CASSLYGGGSYNEQFF
TRBV5-6	TRBJ1-5	CASSLGRESPQHF
TRBV4-2	TRBJ1-3	CASSQKWDRGSGNTIYF
TRBV6-2/TRBV6-3	TRBJ2-2	CASSSLGRGELFF
TRBV13	TRBJ2-1	CASSLASGASYNEQFF
TRBV2	TRBJ1-2	CASTLTGAYGYTF
TRBV7-9	TRBJ1-1	CASSLSGTEAFF
TRBV11-2	TRBJ2-1	CASSLSGTSYNEQFF
TRBV6-2/TRBV6-3	TRBJ2-5	CASSPGTSEETQYF
TRBV7-2	TRBJ1-1	CASSLVEGSEAFF
TRBV18	TRBJ1-4	CASSPQGYETNEKLFF
TRBV7-3	TRBJ2-1	CASSFLAGVGNEQFF
TRBV6-2/TRBV6-3	TRBJ2-7	CASSYATGAVYEQYF
TRBV27	TRBJ2-1	CASSLRGAVSEQFF
TRBV25-1	TRBJ2-2	CASSEYWITGELFF
TRBV4-2	TRBJ2-7	CASSQEVGSLNEQYF
TRBV6-6	TRBJ1-2	CASIQNRDHNGYTF